The 25 T cell receptor beta chains reported below all come from one sample, sequenced in a study of blood T cell repertoires in COVID-19. Generated by immunoSEQ multiplex PCR, the TCRdb table keeps only in-frame clones and is missing some. The sample holds hundreds of thousands of clones, 86% seen once. Sequencing was performed on peripheral blood. Receptors originate from a woman of 80 years or more with COVID-19, enrolled during active disease.

The V and J genes are TRBV28 and TRBJ2-7, with D hard to call. Trimming removed 2 bases from V and 3 bases from J, with 11 bases in between. Germline-derived CDR1 and CDR2 are MDHEN and SYDVKM. This CDR3 region has 14 residues. The chain's CDR3 is CASSLGHKNYEQYV. In DNA, the CDR3 is TGTGCCAGCAGTTTAGGCCACAAAAACTACGAGCAGTACGTC.

J is TRBJ2-5 and V is TRBV21-1; the table's D gene call, TRBD1, was not cross checked with the DNA. TRBV21-1 has pseudogene status. The CDR3 is made up of 17 amino acids. The CDR3 sequence: CASSPQTWDRGYETQYF. Here the CDR3 DNA reads TGTGCCAGCAGCCCCCAGACGTGGGACAGGGGGTACGAGACCCAGTACTTC.

V is TRBV5-1 and J is TRBJ2-3; a possible D gene is TRBD2 (6 bases). Germline lookup yields CDR1 SGHRS and CDR2 YFSETQ. V dropped 0 bases and J dropped 1 base, with 9 bases sitting between them. The CDR3 spans 15 residues. The CDR3 spells CASSLGGVRTDTQYF. The CDR3 region has the DNA TGCGCCAGCAGCTTGGGCGGGGTACGCACAGATACGCAGTATTTT. The variable domain in full, completed from reference TRBV5-1 and TRBJ2-3, reads KAGVTQTPRYLIKTRGQQVTLSCSPISGHRSVSWYQQTPGQGLQFLFEYFSETQRNKGNFPGRFSGRQFSNSRSEMNVSTLELGDSALYLCASSLGGVRTDTQYFGPGTRLTVL.

This clone was counted once. The V gene is TRBV6-2 or TRBV6-3, the J gene TRBJ1-2; D might be TRBD1 (5 bases). Trimming cost V 6 bases and J 8 bases, with 19 bases left between them. Per germline, CDR1 MNHEY and CDR2 SVGEGT. CDR3 length: 14 residues. CDR3 DNA: TGTGCCAGCAGGCCTGGCGGGGCGGGGCGCGGCTACACCTTC. It translates to CASRPGGAGRGYTF.

J is TRBJ2-3 and V is TRBV11-2; D unclear. The CDR3 runs 14 residues. CDR1 SGHAT and CDR2 FQNNGV come from the germline V gene. V lost 2 bases and J lost 5, with 11 bases in between. The CDR3 reads CASSLSSPGDTQYF. DNA of the CDR3: TGTGCCAGCAGCTTATCCTCCCCCGGAGATACGCAGTATTTT.

The chain combines TRBV19 with TRBJ1-1; TRBD1 is a possible D gene (5 bases). V shed 8 bases and J shed 4 bases, with 14 bases lying between them. Germline lookup yields CDR1 LNHDA and CDR2 SQIVND (reference sequence). The CDR3 runs to 13 residues. The DNA for the CDR3 is TGTGCCAGTTCAAGGGTTAGGGGCACTGAAGCTTTCTTT. Its protein product is CASSRVRGTEAFF.

The chain has TRBV25-1 and TRBJ2-6; D remains unclear. The germline V gene encodes CDR1 MGHDK and CDR2 SYGVNS. CDR3 length: 14 amino acids. Between the trimmed V and J ends, which lost 5 bases and 6 bases, there was a span of 11 bases. The CDR3: CASSLPGSANVLTF. CDR3 bases: TGTGCCAGCAGTTTACCCGGGTCGGCCAACGTCCTGACTTTC.

This sequence joins TRBV7-2 and TRBJ1-4; D perhaps matches TRBD1 (6 bases). In germline, CDR1 is SGHTA, CDR2 FQGNSA. With 10 bases removed from V and 4 bases from J, the gap between germline ends came to 13 bases. This CDR3 is 13 amino acids long. The CDR3 here is CATARQDNEKLFF. The DNA for the CDR3 is TGTGCCACCGCCCGACAGGATAATGAAAAACTGTTTTTT.

V usage is TRBV7-2 and J usage is TRBJ1-6; 8 bases fit TRBD1. The J segment lost 5 bases and the V segment lost 4 bases, leaving 4 bases of the junction unmatched. Germline V gene sequence: CDR1 SGHTA, CDR2 FQGNSA. This CDR3 region has 15 residues. CDR3 nucleotide sequence: TGTGCCAGCAGCTCAGGACAGGGCCATAATTCACCCCTCCACTTT. This codes for CASSSGQGHNSPLHF. Supplemented by reference TRBV7-2 and TRBJ1-6, the full variable domain reads GAGVSQSPSNKVTEKGKDVELRCDPISGHTALYWYRQSLGQGLEFLIYFQGNSAPDKSGLPSDRFSAERTGGSVSTLTIQRTQQEDSAVYLCASSSGQGHNSPLHFGNGTRLTVT.

In its sample, this clone was seen once. The chain combines TRBV13 with TRBJ2-3; 8 nucleotides line up with TRBD2. The CDR3 sequence is 16 residues long. J lost 2 bases, V lost 2 bases, and 6 bases had no gene match. CDR1 is PRHDT, CDR2 FYEKMQ, per germline (reference sequence). CDR3 region: CASSLTSLAATDTQYF. CDR3 DNA: TGTGCCAGCAGCTTAACCTCACTAGCGGCCACAGATACGCAGTATTTT.

This clone was seen once. This chain joins TRBV12-3 or TRBV12-4 and TRBJ1-5; D remains ambiguous. The CDR3 totals 12 residues. The V and J ends lost 3 bases and 8 bases respectively, with 8 bases between them. The DNA for the CDR3 is TGTGCCAGCAGTTTCCCGTCGGAGCCCCAGCATTTT. Translated: CASSFPSEPQHF.

The chain uses TRBV7-6 and TRBJ2-1; a possible D gene is TRBD2 (6 bases). The V end was cut by 4 bases, the J end by 9 bases, with 7 bases between. The germline gives CDR1 SGHVS, CDR2 FNYEAQ. The CDR3 is 11 amino acids. As DNA, the CDR3 is TGTGCCAGCAGCTCGGAGGGTGAGCAGTTCTTC. This codes for CASSSEGEQFF.

The chain couples TRBV15 to TRBJ1-1; 7 bases match TRBD1. Losses at the gene ends were 0 bases for V and 7 bases for J; bases not matched to a gene: 5. Per germline, CDR1 LNHNV and CDR2 YYDKDF (reference sequence). The CDR3 length is 14 residues. The CDR3 DNA sequence: TGTGCCACCAGCAGAGATCGGCAGGGGGGTGAAGCTTTCTTT. Translation gives CATSRDRQGGEAFF.

This sequence joins TRBV11-2 and TRBJ1-1; D uncertain. Looked up from germline, CDR1 is SGHAT and CDR2 is FQNNGV. V dropped 6 bases and J dropped 0 bases, with 8 bases sitting between them. This CDR3 has 13 residues. CDR3 protein: CASRSGLNTEAFF. The CDR3 region has the DNA TGTGCCAGCAGATCAGGTTTGAACACTGAAGCTTTCTTT.

V gene TRBV24-1 combines with J gene TRBJ1-5, with TRBD1 matching 7 bases. The CDR3 length is 14 residues. Germline CDR1 and CDR2: KGHDR and SFDVKD. Trimming cost V 4 bases and J 9 bases; bases outside gene matches: 8. CDR3 sequence reads: CATSEWGQSRPQHF. The CDR3 bases are TGTGCCACCAGTGAGTGGGGACAGAGCAGGCCCCAGCATTTT.

This chain connects TRBV5-1 to TRBJ1-3, with D possibly being TRBD1 (6 bases). The CDR3 extends over 15 amino acids. V was pared by 3 bases and J by 2 bases, with 12 bases between. Germline V lookup: CDR1 SGHRS, CDR2 YFSETQ. The CDR3 nucleotides are TGCGCCAGCAGCTCGACTCAGGGGCCTGGAAACACCATATATTTT. Its translation is CASSSTQGPGNTIYF.

The chain has TRBV28 and TRBJ2-3; D is unresolved. Germline V gene lookup returns CDR1 MDHEN and CDR2 SYDVKM. The CDR3 consists of 11 residues. V was shortened by 7 bases and J by 4 bases, with 6 bases between the two germline ends. CDR3 protein: CASTSADTQYF. DNA for the CDR3: TGTGCCAGCACCTCCGCAGATACGCAGTATTTT.

This clone turned up a few times. This sequence joins TRBV12-3 or TRBV12-4 and TRBJ1-3; D uncertain. V lost 7 bases and J 2 bases, leaving 6 bases between the germline ends. This CDR3 is built from 12 residues. The chain's CDR3 is CASTLPGNTIYF. Here the CDR3 DNA reads TGTGCCAGCACCCTCCCTGGAAACACCATATATTTT.

The chain is built from TRBV20-1 and TRBJ2-5; D not certain. Germline V gene sequence: CDR1 DFQATT, CDR2 SNEGSKA (reference sequence). V gave up 7 bases and J gave up 5 bases, with 11 bases separating them. This CDR3 is 11 amino acids long. CDR3 residues: CSVFPGETQYF. The CDR3 DNA reads as TGCAGTGTCTTCCCCGGGGAGACCCAGTACTTC.

The V gene is TRBV20-1, the J gene TRBJ1-2, with D possibly being TRBD1 (6 bases). This CDR3 has 13 amino acids. V dropped 3 bases and J dropped 4 bases, with 12 bases sitting between them. The germline CDR1 and CDR2 sequences are DFQATT and SNEGSKA (reference sequence). The CDR3 sequence: CSASEQGFYGYTF. The CDR3, as DNA: TGCAGTGCTAGTGAACAGGGATTCTATGGCTACACCTTC.

J is TRBJ1-3 and V is TRBV7-8, with D possibly being TRBD1 (5 bases). The CDR3 has 14 amino acids. From germline, CDR1 is SGHVS and CDR2 FQNEAQ. Trimming removed 6 bases at V and 7 bases at J, with 16 bases between. The CDR3 sequence is CASRTQGSWNTIYF. CDR3 coding DNA: TGTGCCAGCAGGACTCAGGGTTCGTGGAACACCATATATTTT. Full variable domain (remainder filled in from reference TRBV7-8 and TRBJ1-3): GAGVSQSPRYKVAKRGQDVALRCDPISGHVSLFWYQQALGQGPEFLTYFQNEAQLDKSGLPSDRFFAERPEGSVSTLKIQRTQQEDSAVYLCASRTQGSWNTIYFGEGSWLTVV.

The chain combines TRBV3-1 (or the pseudogene TRBV3-2) with TRBJ2-1; 12 bases fit TRBD2. The CDR3 is made up of 16 amino acids. After removal of 1 base from V and 4 bases from J, the junction contained 2 bases not matched to a gene. Per the germline V gene, CDR1 is LGHDT and CDR2 is YNNKEL (reference sequence). In nucleotides, the CDR3 is TGTGCCAGCAGCCAAGGTACTAGCGGGGGGTACAATGAGCAGTTCTTC. Translating gives CASSQGTSGGYNEQFF.

The chain combines TRBV27 with TRBJ2-2; the D gene is possibly TRBD2 (5 bases). There are 17 residues in the CDR3. Trimming cost V 5 bases and J 0 bases, with 16 bases left between them. In germline, CDR1 is MNHEY, CDR2 SMNVEV (reference sequence). CDR3 sequence reads: CASSRWQSSANTGELFF. CDR3 bases: TGTGCCAGCAGTCGATGGCAGAGTAGCGCGAACACCGGGGAGCTGTTTTTT.

V gene TRBV6-5 combines with J gene TRBJ1-1; 9 positions agree with TRBD1. The CDR3 consists of 13 residues. The germline gives CDR1 MNHEY, CDR2 SVGAGI. The V segment lost 6 bases and the J segment 8 bases; nucleotides outside the gene matches: 7. The CDR3 spells CASRDWTGVEAFF. The CDR3, as DNA: TGTGCCAGCAGGGACTGGACAGGGGTCGAAGCTTTCTTT.

V is TRBV28 and J is TRBJ2-1; 13 nucleotides line up with TRBD2. V lost 5 bases, J lost 4 bases, and 5 bases stayed unmatched. CDR1 and CDR2 from the germline V gene are MDHEN and SYDVKM. This CDR3 comprises 16 residues. CDR3 protein: CASSPPGLAGYNEQFF. The CDR3 DNA follows: TGTGCCAGCAGTCCCCCGGGACTAGCGGGGTACAATGAGCAGTTCTTC.